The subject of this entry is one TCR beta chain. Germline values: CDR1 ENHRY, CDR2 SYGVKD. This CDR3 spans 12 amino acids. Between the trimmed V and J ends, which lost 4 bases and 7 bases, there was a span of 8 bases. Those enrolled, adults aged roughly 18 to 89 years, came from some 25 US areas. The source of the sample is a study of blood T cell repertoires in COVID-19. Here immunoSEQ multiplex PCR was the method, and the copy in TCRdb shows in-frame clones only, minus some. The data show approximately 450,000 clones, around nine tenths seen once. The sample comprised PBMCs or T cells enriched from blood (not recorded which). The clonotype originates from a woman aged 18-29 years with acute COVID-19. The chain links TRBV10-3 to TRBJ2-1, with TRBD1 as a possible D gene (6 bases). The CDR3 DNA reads TGTGCCATCAGTGTGGGACATAATGAGCAGTTCTTC. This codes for CAISVGHNEQFF.